The present T cell receptor (beta chain) was sequenced within a study of cytomegalovirus exposure and HLA in healthy donors. PCR was performed using 60 Vbeta and 13 Jbeta primers. The table came from immunoSEQ multiplex PCR; TCRdb's copy has only in-frame clones and leaves some out. The repertoire consists of some 130,000 clones, with about 68% occurring once and the leading ten covering under 2%. For this clone: No antigen is known for it.

Overall study results and limits: Some V segments, TRBV6-2 and TRBV6-3 among them, were indistinguishable and were therefore excluded. In an earlier analysis, most TCR beta V segments were productive about 87% or about 30% of the time. Later analysis associated a missense DCLRE1C variant with TCR beta V- and J-gene trimming.

The germline V gene encodes CDR1 MNHNY and CDR2 SVGAGI (reference sequence). The V and J ends lost 0 bases and 4 bases, in that order; junction bases with no gene match: 2. The CDR3 length is 14 residues. The receptor was derived from a human donor in good health. The chain links TRBV6-6 to TRBJ2-7; 8 bases are a match to TRBD1. The source material was PBMCs. In nucleotides, the CDR3 is TGTGCCAGCAGTTACTCGGGACAGGAATACGAGCAGTACTTC. The encoded protein is CASSYSGQEYEQYF.